This T cell receptor beta chain was recovered during a study of cytomegalovirus exposure and HLA in healthy donors. V was clipped by 5 bases and J by 6 bases; unmatched bases: 12. CDR1 is LGHNT, CDR2 FRNRAP, per germline. This CDR3 is 17 amino acids long. As to this clone: Its specificity is unknown.

Findings of the study overall: Overall, around 160 TCR beta chains were annotated as cytomegalovirus-associated. An analysis done earlier found most TCR beta V segments productive about 87% or about 30% of the time.

Vbeta (60) and Jbeta (13) primers were used in the PCR. Clones were read by immunoSEQ multiplex PCR, and TCRdb kept only the in-frame ones, dropping some. This sample has 130,000 to 150,000 clones; 65% to 80% occur once, and the top ten carry more than 0.9%. The chain has TRBV12-5 and TRBJ2-2; TRBD2 aligns across 10 bases. The sample comprised PBMCs. The TCR originated in a male donor in good health and CMV-seropositive. CDR3 sequence reads: CASGPDVERGGPGELFF. CDR3 DNA: TGTGCTAGTGGTCCGGACGTCGAGCGGGGGGGCCCCGGGGAGCTGTTTTTT.